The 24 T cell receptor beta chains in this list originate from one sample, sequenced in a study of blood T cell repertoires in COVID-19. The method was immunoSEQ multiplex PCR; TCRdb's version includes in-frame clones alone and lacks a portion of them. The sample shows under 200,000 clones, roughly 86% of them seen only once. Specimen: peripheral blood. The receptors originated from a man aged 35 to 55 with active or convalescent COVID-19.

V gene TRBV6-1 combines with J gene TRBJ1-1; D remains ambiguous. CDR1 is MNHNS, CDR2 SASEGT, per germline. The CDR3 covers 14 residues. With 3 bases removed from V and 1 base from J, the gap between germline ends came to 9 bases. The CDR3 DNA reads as TGTGCCAGCAGTGACAGGCCACGGAACACTGAAGCTTTCTTT. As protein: CASSDRPRNTEAFF.

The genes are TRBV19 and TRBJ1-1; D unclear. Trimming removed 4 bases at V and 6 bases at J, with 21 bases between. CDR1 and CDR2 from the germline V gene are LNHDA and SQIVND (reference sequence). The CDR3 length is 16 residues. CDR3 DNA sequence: TGTGCCAGTAGTAACTGGGAGGGAGCCCGATTCGCTGAAGCTTTCTTT. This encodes CASSNWEGARFAEAFF. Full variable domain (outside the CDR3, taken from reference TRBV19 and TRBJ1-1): DGGITQSPKYLFRKEGQNVTLSCEQNLNHDAMYWYRQDPGQGLRLIYYSQIVNDFQKGDIAEGYSVSREKKESFPLTVTSAQKNPTAFYLCASSNWEGARFAEAFFGQGTRLTVV.

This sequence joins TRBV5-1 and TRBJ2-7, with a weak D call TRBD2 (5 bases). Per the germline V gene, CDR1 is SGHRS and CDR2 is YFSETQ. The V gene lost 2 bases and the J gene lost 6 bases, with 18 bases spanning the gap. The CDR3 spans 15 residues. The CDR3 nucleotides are TGCGCCAGCAGCTTTTCCGCCGGGGTTTCTAGCGAGCAGTACTTC. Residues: CASSFSAGVSSEQYF.

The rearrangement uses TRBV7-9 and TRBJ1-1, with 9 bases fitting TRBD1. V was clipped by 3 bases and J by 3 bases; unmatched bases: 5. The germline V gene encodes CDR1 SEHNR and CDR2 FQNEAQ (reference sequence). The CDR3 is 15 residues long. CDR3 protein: CASSFSQGADTEAFF. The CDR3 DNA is TGTGCCAGCAGCTTCTCACAGGGGGCGGACACTGAAGCTTTCTTT.

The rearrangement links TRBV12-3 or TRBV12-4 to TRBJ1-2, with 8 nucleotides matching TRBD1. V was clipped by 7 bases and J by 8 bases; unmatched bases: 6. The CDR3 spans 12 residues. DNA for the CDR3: TGTGCCAGCAACCCCGGACAGGGCGGCTACACCTTC. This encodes CASNPGQGGYTF.

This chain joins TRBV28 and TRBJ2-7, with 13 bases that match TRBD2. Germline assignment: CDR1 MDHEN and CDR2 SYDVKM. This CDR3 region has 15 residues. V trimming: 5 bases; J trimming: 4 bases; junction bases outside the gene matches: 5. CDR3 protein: CASSGLAGALYEQYF. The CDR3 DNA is TGTGCCAGCAGTGGACTAGCGGGGGCGCTTTACGAGCAGTACTTC.

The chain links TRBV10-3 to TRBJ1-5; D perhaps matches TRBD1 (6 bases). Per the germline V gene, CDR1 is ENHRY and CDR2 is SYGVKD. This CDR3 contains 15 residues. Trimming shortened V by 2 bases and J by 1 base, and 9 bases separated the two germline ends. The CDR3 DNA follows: TGTGCCATCAGTGAGGGACAGACGAGCAATCAGCCCCAGCATTTT. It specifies CAISEGQTSNQPQHF.

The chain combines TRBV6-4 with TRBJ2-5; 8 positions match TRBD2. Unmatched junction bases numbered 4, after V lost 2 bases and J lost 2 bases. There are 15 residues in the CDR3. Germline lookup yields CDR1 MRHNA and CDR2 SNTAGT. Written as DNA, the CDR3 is TGTGCCAGCAGTGACGGGGCGGGGGGACAAGAGACCCAGTACTTC. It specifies CASSDGAGGQETQYF.

CDR3 sequence reads: CASTGAGYGYTF. The DNA for the CDR3 is TGTGCCAGCACAGGGGCTGGCTATGGCTACACCTTC. The chain employs TRBV5-5 and TRBJ1-2, with a weak D call TRBD1 (6 bases). Germline V gene sequence: CDR1 SGHKS, CDR2 YYEKEE (reference sequence). This CDR3 region has 12 residues. V dropped 6 bases and J dropped 4 bases, with 10 bases sitting between them.

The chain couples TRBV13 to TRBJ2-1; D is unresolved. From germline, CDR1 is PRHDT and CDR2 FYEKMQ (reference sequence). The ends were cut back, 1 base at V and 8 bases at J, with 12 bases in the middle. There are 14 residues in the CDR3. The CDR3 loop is CASSLARLGYEQFF. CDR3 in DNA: TGTGCCAGCAGCTTAGCTCGGCTAGGCTATGAGCAGTTCTTC.

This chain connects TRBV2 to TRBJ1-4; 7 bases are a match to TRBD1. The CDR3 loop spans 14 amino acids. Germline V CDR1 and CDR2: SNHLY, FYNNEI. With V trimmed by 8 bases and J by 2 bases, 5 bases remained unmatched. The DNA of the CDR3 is TGTGCCAGCGTAAAGACAGGGACTAATGAAAAACTGTTTTTT. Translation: CASVKTGTNEKLFF.

The CDR3 region has the DNA TGTGCCAGCAGCCAAGTAGGCCTAGCGGTTTCGGAGACCCAGTACTTC. Protein sequence: CASSQVGLAVSETQYF. This chain links TRBV3-1 (or the pseudogene TRBV3-2) with TRBJ2-5, with 7 positions matching TRBD2. The CDR3 is 16 residues long. CDR1 is LGHDT, CDR2 YNNKEL, per germline (reference sequence). V shed 1 base, J shed 5 bases, and the junction held 10 bases outside the gene matches.

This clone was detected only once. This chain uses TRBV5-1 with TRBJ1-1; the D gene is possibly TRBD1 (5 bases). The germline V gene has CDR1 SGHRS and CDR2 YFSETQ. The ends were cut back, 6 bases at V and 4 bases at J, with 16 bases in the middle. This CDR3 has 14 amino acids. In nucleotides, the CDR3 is TGCGCCAGCACCACCTCAGGGTTAGGCACTGAAGCTTTCTTT. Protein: CASTTSGLGTEAFF.

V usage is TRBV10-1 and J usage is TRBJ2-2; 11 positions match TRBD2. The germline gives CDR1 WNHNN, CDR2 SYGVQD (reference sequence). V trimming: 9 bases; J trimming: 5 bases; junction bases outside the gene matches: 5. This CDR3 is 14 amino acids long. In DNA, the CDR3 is TGCGCCAGTACTAGCGGGGGCTCTACCGGGGAGCTGTTTTTT. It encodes CASTSGGSTGELFF.

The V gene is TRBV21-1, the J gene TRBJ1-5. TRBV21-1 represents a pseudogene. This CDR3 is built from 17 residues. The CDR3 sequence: CASSPGAQGGRDQPQHF. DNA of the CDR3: TGTGCCAGCAGCCCTGGGGCGCAGGGAGGGAGGGATCAGCCCCAGCATTTT.

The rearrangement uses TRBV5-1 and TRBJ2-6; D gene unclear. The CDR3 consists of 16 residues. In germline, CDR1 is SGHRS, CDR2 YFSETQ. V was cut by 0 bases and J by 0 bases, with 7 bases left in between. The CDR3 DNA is TGCGCCAGCAGCTTGGAAGCAAACTCTGGGGCCAACGTCCTGACTTTC. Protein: CASSLEANSGANVLTF.

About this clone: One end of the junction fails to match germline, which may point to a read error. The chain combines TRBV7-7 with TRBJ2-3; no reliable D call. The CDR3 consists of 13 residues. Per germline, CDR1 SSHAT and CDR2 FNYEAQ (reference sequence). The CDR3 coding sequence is TGTGCTAGCAGCCCCGCCGCCGGAGATACGCAGTATTTT. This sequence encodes CASSPAAGDTQYF.

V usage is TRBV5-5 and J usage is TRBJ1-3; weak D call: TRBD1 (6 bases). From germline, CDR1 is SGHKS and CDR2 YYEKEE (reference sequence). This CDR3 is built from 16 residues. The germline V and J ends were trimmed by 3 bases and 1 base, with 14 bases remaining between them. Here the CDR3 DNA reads TGTGCCAGCAGCTCACAAGGACAGTCTTCTGGAAACACCATATATTTT. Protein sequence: CASSSQGQSSGNTIYF.

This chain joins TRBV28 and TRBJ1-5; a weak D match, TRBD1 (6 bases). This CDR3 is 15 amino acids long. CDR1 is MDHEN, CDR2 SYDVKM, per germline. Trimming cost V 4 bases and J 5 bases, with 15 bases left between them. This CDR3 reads CASSSGQASYQPQHF. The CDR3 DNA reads TGTGCCAGCAGTTCGGGACAAGCCTCCTATCAGCCCCAGCATTTT.

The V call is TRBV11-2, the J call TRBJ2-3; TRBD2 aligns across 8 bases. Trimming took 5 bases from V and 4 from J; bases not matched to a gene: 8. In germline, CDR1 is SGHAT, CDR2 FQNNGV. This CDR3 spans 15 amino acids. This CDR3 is CASSPIAGRADTQYF. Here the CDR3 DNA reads TGTGCCAGCAGCCCCATAGCGGGGAGGGCAGATACGCAGTATTTT.

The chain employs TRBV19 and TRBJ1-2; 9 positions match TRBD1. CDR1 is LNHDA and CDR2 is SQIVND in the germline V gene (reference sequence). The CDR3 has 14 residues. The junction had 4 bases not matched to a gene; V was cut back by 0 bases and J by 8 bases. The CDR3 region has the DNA TGTGCCAGTAGTATAGACTACAGGGGGCTCGGCTACACCTTC. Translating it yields CASSIDYRGLGYTF. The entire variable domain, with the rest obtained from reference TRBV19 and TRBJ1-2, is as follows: DGGITQSPKYLFRKEGQNVTLSCEQNLNHDAMYWYRQDPGQGLRLIYYSQIVNDFQKGDIAEGYSVSREKKESFPLTVTSAQKNPTAFYLCASSIDYRGLGYTFGSGTRLTVV.

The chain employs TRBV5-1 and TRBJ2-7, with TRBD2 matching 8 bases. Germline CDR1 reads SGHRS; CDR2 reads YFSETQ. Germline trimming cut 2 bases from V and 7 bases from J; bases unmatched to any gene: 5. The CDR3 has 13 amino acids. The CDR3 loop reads CASSFGGAREQYF. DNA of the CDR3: TGCGCCAGCAGCTTCGGGGGGGCCAGGGAGCAGTACTTC.

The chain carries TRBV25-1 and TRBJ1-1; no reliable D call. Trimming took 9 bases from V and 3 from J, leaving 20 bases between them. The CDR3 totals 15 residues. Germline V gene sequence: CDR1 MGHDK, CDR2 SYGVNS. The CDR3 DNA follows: TGTGCCAGAGGTCCCGGGTTGGTCAGTTACACTGAAGCTTTCTTT. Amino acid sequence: CARGPGLVSYTEAFF.

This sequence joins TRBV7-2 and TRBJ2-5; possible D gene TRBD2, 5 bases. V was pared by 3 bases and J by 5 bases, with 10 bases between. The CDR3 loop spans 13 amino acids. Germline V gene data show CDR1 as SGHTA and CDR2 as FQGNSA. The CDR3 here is CASSFGNRETQYF. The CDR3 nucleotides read TGTGCCAGCAGCTTCGGGAATCGGGAGACCCAGTACTTC.